Listed below are T cell receptor beta chains from one sample, sequenced in a study of blood T cells in healthy people across ages. TCRdb passed the 5' RACE reads through MiXCR, listing each CDR3 protein once. The sample holds over 700,000 distinct CDR3 sequences, roughly 53% seen once. The sequenced material came from blood. The receptors shown here come from an elderly man in good health. CDR3s include the opening cysteine and the closing phenylalanine or tryptophan. D genes are given only for firm matches. For some rows the clone size is stated as once, few or many, or as a class when expanded; others skip it.

clone size	D gene	V gene	CDR3 length	J gene	CDR3 DNA	CDR3 protein
few	TRBD1	TRBV29-1	15	TRBJ2-3	TGCAGCGTTGTTCCAAGACAGGGGGCCACAGATACGCAGTATTTT	CSVVPRQGATDTQYF
.	.	TRBV6-2/TRBV6-3	14	TRBJ2-7	TGTGCCAGCAGATCTGGGGGACACTCCTACGAGCAGTACTTC	CASRSGGHSYEQYF
.	TRBD1	TRBV7-2	15	TRBJ2-7	TGTGCCAGCAGCGAAGACCGGGACAGCTCCTACGAGCAGTACTTC	CASSEDRDSSYEQYF
few	TRBD2	TRBV20-1	16	TRBJ2-1	TGCAGTGGGGTCCCTCCACTAGCGGGAATCCACAATGAGCAGTTCTTC	CSGVPPLAGIHNEQFF
few	TRBD1	TRBV5-1	13	TRBJ2-5	TGCGCCAGCAGCTCCGGGACAGTGGAGACCCAGTACTTC	CASSSGTVETQYF
.	.	TRBV2	14	TRBJ1-2	TGTGCCAGCAGCGCAGCGGGGGGGACCTATGGCTACACCTTC	CASSAAGGTYGYTF
few	TRBD1	TRBV9	14	TRBJ2-4	TGTGCCAGCAGCGTAGCAGGGGGCAAAAACATTCAGTACTTC	CASSVAGGKNIQYF
.	.	TRBV12-3/TRBV12-4	12	TRBJ2-5	TGTGCCAGCAGCCTGCATGGGGAGACCCAGTACTTC	CASSLHGETQYF
.	.	TRBV12-3/TRBV12-4	17	TRBJ1-2	TGTGCCAGCAGTTTAGTACTAGGAGGGACGGTAAACTATGGCTACACCTTC	CASSLVLGGTVNYGYTF
few	.	TRBV18	15	TRBJ2-1	TGTGCCAGCAGCCCAGACAGGAGCTCCTACAATGAGCAGTTCTTC	CASSPDRSSYNEQFF
.	TRBD2	TRBV20-1	15	TRBJ2-7	TGCAGTGCTAGAGACCCGGGACTAGCGCCCTACGAGCAGTACTTC	CSARDPGLAPYEQYF
.	TRBD1	TRBV5-1	14	TRBJ1-1	TGCGCCAGCATACTCGGGACAGGGAACACTGAAGCTTTCTTT	CASILGTGNTEAFF
.	.	TRBV12-3/TRBV12-4	13	TRBJ1-2	TGTGCCAGCAGTTTAAAAAGAGGACACGGCTACACCTTC	CASSLKRGHGYTF
.	.	TRBV28	16	TRBJ1-1	TGTGCCAGCAGTTTATCGGGCAGCATCGGGGAGACTGAAGCTTTCTTT	CASSLSGSIGETEAFF